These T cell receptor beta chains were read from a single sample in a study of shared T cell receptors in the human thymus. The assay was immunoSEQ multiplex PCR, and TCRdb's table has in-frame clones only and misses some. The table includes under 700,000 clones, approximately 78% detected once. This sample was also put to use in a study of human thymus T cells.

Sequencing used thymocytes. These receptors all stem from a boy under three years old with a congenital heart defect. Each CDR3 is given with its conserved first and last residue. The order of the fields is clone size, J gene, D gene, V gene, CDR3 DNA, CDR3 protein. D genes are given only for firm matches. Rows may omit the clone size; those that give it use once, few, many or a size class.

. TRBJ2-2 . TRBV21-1 TGTGCCAGCAGCACAGATTCGAACACCGGGGAGCTGTTTTTT CASSTDSNTGELFF
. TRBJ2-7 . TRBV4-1 TGCGCCAGCAGTCCCAGGGCGAATAGCTCCTACGAGCAGTACTTC CASSPRANSSYEQYF
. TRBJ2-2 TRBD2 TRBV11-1 TGTGCCAGCAGCTCCCCCTCTAGCGGGTCGAACACCGGGGAGCTGTTTTTT CASSSPSSGSNTGELFF
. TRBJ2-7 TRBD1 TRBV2 TGTGCCAGCAGTGAAAGGGGGGACAGGGGGGGGTACGAGCAGTACTTC CASSERGDRGGYEQYF
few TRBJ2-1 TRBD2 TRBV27 TGTGCCAGCAGTTCCCGACTAGCGGGAGTATCCGATGAGCAGTTCTTC CASSSRLAGVSDEQFF
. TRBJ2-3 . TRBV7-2 TGTGCCAGCAGCTTAGTCGGGGGAGAGAGTCAGCGTACGCAGTATTTT CASSLVGGESQRTQYF
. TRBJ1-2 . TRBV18 TGTGCCAGCTCACCAATGCGGCTTAACTATGGCTACACCTTC CASSPMRLNYGYTF
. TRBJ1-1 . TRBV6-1 TGTGCCAGCAGTGAATACGAGTCGGCTGAAGCTTTCTTT CASSEYESAEAFF
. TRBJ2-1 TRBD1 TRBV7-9 TGTGCCAGCAGCTTTAACCCGGGACAGGGGGCAACTGAGCAGTTCTTC CASSFNPGQGATEQFF
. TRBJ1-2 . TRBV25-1 TGTGCCAGCAGTGATACTTCTAACTATGGCTACACCTTC CASSDTSNYGYTF
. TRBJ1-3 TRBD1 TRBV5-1 TGCGCCAGCAGCTTGGGACAGGGGCCCTCTGGAAACACCATATATTTT CASSLGQGPSGNTIYF
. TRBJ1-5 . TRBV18 TGTGCCAGCTCACCCCGGGGGGGCAATCAGCCCCAGCATTTT CASSPRGGNQPQHF
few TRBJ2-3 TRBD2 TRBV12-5 TGTGCTAGTGGTTTGCCTGAAGCGGGGAGTCGGGATACGCAGTATTTT CASGLPEAGSRDTQYF
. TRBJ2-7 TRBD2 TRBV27 TGTGCCAGCAGGCCTAGCGGGGGATCCTACGAGCAGTACTTC CASRPSGGSYEQYF
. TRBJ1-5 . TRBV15 TGTGCCACCAGCAGAAGGGGATCTTCAGGGGTGGGACGGCCCCAGCATTTT CATSRRGSSGVGRPQHF
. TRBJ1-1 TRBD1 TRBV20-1 TGCAGTGCTAGCCGGGACAGGGGAGCTTTCTTT CSASRDRGAFF
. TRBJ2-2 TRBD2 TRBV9 TGTGCCAGCAGCGACGGACTAGCGGGAAGTATCCCCGGGGAGCTGTTTTTT CASSDGLAGSIPGELFF
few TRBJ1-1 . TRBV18 TGTGCCAGCTCACCGCCCGGGAACACTGAAGCTTTCTTT CASSPPGNTEAFF
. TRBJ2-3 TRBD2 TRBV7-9 TGTGCCAGCAGCTTAGGTGGGACTAGCGGGAGGGATAGCACAGATACGCAGTATTTT CASSLGGTSGRDSTDTQYF
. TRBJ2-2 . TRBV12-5 TGTGCTAGTGGTTTGGTTCATCCGAACACCGGGGAGCTGTTTTTT CASGLVHPNTGELFF
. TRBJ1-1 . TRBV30 TGTGCCTCAACCTCCCGGGTACAGGAGAACACTGAAGCTTTCTTT CASTSRVQENTEAFF
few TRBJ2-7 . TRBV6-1 TGTGCCAGCAGGCAAGGAACTAGTCGGCCCATCGAGCAGTACTTC CASRQGTSRPIEQYF
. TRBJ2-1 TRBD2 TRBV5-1 TGCGCCAGCAGCACTGAGGGACTAGCGGGAGGGCTCAATGAGCAGTTCTTC CASSTEGLAGGLNEQFF
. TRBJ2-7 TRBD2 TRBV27 TGTGCCAGCAGTCCCGCGACTAGCGGGTATTCCTACGAGCAGTACTTC CASSPATSGYSYEQYF
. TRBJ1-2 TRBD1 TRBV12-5 TGTGCTAGTGGTCCCAACAGGGGGGCCTATGGCTACACCTTC CASGPNRGAYGYTF
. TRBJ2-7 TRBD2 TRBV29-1 TGCAGCGTTGATTTGGGTGGGGCGGGAGATGACTACGAGCAGTACTTC CSVDLGGAGDDYEQYF
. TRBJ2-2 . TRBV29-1 TGCAGCGTTGAAGGGCTACTAAAATCGGGGGAGCTGTTTTTT CSVEGLLKSGELFF
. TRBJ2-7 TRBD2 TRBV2 TGTGCCAGCAGTGAGGATCTAGCGGGCGTGTACGAGCAGTACTTC CASSEDLAGVYEQYF
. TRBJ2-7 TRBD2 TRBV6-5 TGTGCCAGCAGTTACGGGGGGGGCGAGCAGTACTTC CASSYGGGEQYF
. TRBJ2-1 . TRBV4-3 TGCGCCAGCAGCCAAGTGGCCCGGGAGTCGATGGACAATGAGCAGTTCTTC CASSQVARESMDNEQFF
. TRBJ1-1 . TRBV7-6 TGTGCCAGCAGCTTAGACGTAGCTCCAAACACTGAAGCTTTCTTT CASSLDVAPNTEAFF
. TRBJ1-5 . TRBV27 TGTGCCAGCAGTTTACTACAGGGTAGCAATCAGCCCCAGCATTTT CASSLLQGSNQPQHF
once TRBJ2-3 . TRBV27 TGTGCCAGCAGTTTAAGCCCAGATACGCAGTATTTT CASSLSPDTQYF
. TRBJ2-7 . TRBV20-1 TGCAGCGGTACTAGGACGTTCGAGCAGTACTTC CSGTRTFEQYF
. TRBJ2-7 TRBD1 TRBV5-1 TGCGCCAGCAGTTATTCCGGGACAGGGGCGGGGGAGCAGTACTTC CASSYSGTGAGEQYF
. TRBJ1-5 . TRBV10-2 TGCGCCAGCAGTGAGTCGAGTGCATGGGACATTAATCAGCCCCAGCATTTT CASSESSAWDINQPQHF
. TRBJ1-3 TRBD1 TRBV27 TGTGCCAGCAGTCAGGGGGGCGGAAACACCATATATTTT CASSQGGGNTIYF
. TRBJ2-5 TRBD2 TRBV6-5 TGTGCCAGCAGTTACACTAGCGGGAGGGTAGAGACCCAGTACTTC CASSYTSGRVETQYF
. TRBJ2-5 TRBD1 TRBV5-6 TGTGCCAGCAGCTTGGGGCGGCGGGTACAGGGGTTCGAGGAGACCCAGTACTTC CASSLGRRVQGFEETQYF
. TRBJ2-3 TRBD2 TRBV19 TGTGCCAGTAGTCCCCCTAGACTAGCGGGAGGCCCAGATACGCAGTATTTT CASSPPRLAGGPDTQYF
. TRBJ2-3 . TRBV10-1 TGCGCCAGCACCGAAGGTCCGGGGGGACACTCAGATACGCAGTATTTT CASTEGPGGHSDTQYF